One sample yielded the 18 T cell receptor beta chains listed below, sequenced in a study of cytomegalovirus exposure and HLA in healthy donors. Primers included in the PCR were 60 Vbeta and 13 Jbeta primers. Sequenced by immunoSEQ multiplex PCR; TCRdb stores in-frame clones only, minus some. The table lists more than 80,000 clones, less than 85% of them singletons. The sample consisted of PBMCs. Every receptor here comes from a man in his sixties in good health and CMV-seronegative.

This clone showed up just a few times. Here the CDR3 DNA reads TGTGCCAGCAGCCGCGGCGGGGAACCCACTGAAGCTTTCTTT. Its protein product is CASSRGGEPTEAFF. The chain employs TRBV6-1 and TRBJ1-1; D not resolved. V gave up 6 bases and J gave up 4 bases, with 15 bases separating them. Per germline, CDR1 MNHNS and CDR2 SASEGT. CDR3 length equals 14 residues.

This clone has a handful of counts. V is TRBV29-1 and J is TRBJ1-1; D possibly corresponds to TRBD1 (5 bases). Per germline, CDR1 SQVTM and CDR2 ANQGSEA. V was cut by 4 bases and J by 7 bases, with 10 bases left in between. This CDR3 contains 11 residues. This chain's CDR3 is CSVAGFGEAFF. As DNA, the CDR3 is TGCAGCGTTGCAGGGTTCGGTGAAGCTTTCTTT. Using reference TRBV29-1 and TRBJ1-1 for the parts outside the CDR3, the full variable domain is SAVISQKPSRDICQRGTSLTIQCQVDSQVTMMFWYRQQPGQSLTLIATANQGSEATYESGFVIDKFPISRPNLTFSTLTVSNMSPEDSSIYLCSVAGFGEAFFGQGTRLTVV.

The chain is built from TRBV19 and TRBJ1-3; TRBD1 matches at 8 bases. Germline trimming cut 5 bases from V and 2 bases from J; bases unmatched to any gene: 8. The germline gives CDR1 LNHDA, CDR2 SQIVND (reference sequence). The CDR3 sequence is 16 residues long. Written as DNA, the CDR3 is TGTGCCAGTAGTTTTCCCGGACAGGGTGCTGGAAACACCATATATTTT. It specifies CASSFPGQGAGNTIYF. The variable domain in full, completed from reference TRBV19 and TRBJ1-3, reads DGGITQSPKYLFRKEGQNVTLSCEQNLNHDAMYWYRQDPGQGLRLIYYSQIVNDFQKGDIAEGYSVSREKKESFPLTVTSAQKNPTAFYLCASSFPGQGAGNTIYFGEGSWLTVV.

This chain links TRBV9 with TRBJ1-3; TRBD1 agrees at 7 bases. Germline V gene data show CDR1 as SGDLS and CDR2 as YYNGEE. V dropped 0 bases and J dropped 0; count of bases not matched to a gene: 6. The CDR3 is 17 residues long. This CDR3 is CASSVEQGPYSGNTIYF. CDR3 sequence (DNA): TGTGCCAGCAGCGTAGAACAGGGGCCTTACTCTGGAAACACCATATATTTT.

V is TRBV2 and J is TRBJ1-5; a possible D gene is TRBD1 (5 bases). In germline, CDR1 is SNHLY, CDR2 FYNNEI. This CDR3 is 14 amino acids long. The V and J ends lost 6 bases and 2 bases respectively, with 11 bases between them. The chain's CDR3 is CASRGGFGNQPQHF. Here the CDR3 DNA reads TGTGCCAGCAGGGGGGGATTTGGCAATCAGCCCCAGCATTTT.

This chain connects TRBV7-3 to TRBJ1-1, with 7 bases aligning to TRBD1. The CDR3 extends over 14 amino acids. V shed 6 bases and J 3 bases; nucleotides not matched to a gene: 7. Per the germline V gene, CDR1 is SGHTA and CDR2 is FQGTGA. CDR3 in DNA: TGTGCCAGCAGATTACAGGGGCGGGACACTGAAGCTTTCTTT. This gives the protein CASRLQGRDTEAFF.

On this clone: Germline is not matched at one junction end, which may reflect a read error. The sample carries other DNA sequences with the same CDR3. J is TRBJ2-5 and V is TRBV5-5; D is ambiguous. CDR1 SGHKS and CDR2 YYEKEE come from the germline V gene (reference sequence). The CDR3 runs 15 residues. The CDR3 loop is CASSPTYPSYETQYF. The CDR3 coding sequence is TGCGCCAGCAGCCCGACTTATCCCTCGTACGAGACCCAGTACTTC.

The chain has TRBV30 and TRBJ2-7; TRBD2 aligns across 7 bases. This CDR3 is 15 amino acids long. The germline gives CDR1 GTSNPN, CDR2 SVGIG (reference sequence). The CDR3 reads CAYRSERGLSYEQYF. The CDR3, as DNA: TGTGCGTACCGTTCAGAGCGGGGACTCTCCTACGAGCAGTACTTC. The full variable domain, rest sourced from reference TRBV30 and TRBJ2-7, is SQTIHQWPATLVQPVGSPLSLECTVEGTSNPNLYWYRQAAGRGLQLLFYSVGIGQISSEVPQNLSASRPQDRQFILSSKKLLLSDSGFYLCAYRSERGLSYEQYFGPGTRLTVT.

This chain joins TRBV7-2 and TRBJ1-1; D is possibly TRBD1 (6 bases). Trimming removed 5 bases from V and 4 bases from J, with 14 bases in between. Germline CDR1 reads SGHTA; CDR2 reads FQGNSA. The CDR3 runs to 14 residues. The chain's CDR3 is CASSRQTGLTEAFF. As DNA, the CDR3 is TGTGCCAGCAGCCGCCAAACAGGGCTCACTGAAGCTTTCTTT.

This clone was detected only a few times. The chain has TRBV6-1 and TRBJ2-7; 7 bases are shared with TRBD1. Trimming at V came to 1 base and at J to 2 bases, leaving 5 bases not matched to a gene. The CDR3 is 15 amino acids. Germline V lookup: CDR1 MNHNS, CDR2 SASEGT. The CDR3 region has the DNA TGTGCCAGCAGTGAAGATGGGACAGCTACCTACGAGCAGTACTTC. Translation: CASSEDGTATYEQYF.

This clone has just a few counts. This chain connects TRBV4-2 to TRBJ1-1; D may be TRBD1 (6 bases). Trimming left V 0 bases short and J 7 bases short, with 15 bases between. The CDR3 is made up of 15 amino acids. Germline CDR1 and CDR2: LGHNA and YNFKEQ. The CDR3 loop is CASSQDQQGRNEAFF. DNA of the CDR3: TGTGCCAGCAGCCAAGATCAACAGGGACGGAATGAAGCTTTCTTT.

The chain combines TRBV5-6 with TRBJ2-1; 8 bases match TRBD1. Germline CDR1 SGHDT, CDR2 YYEEEE. This CDR3 is built from 11 residues. Trimming took 4 bases from V and 12 from J; bases not matched to a gene: 3. CDR3 DNA: TGTGCCAGCAGCCCCGGGACAGGGCAGTTCTTC. Protein: CASSPGTGQFF.

The chain uses TRBV4-1 and TRBJ2-2, with TRBD1 matching 9 bases. V shed 5 bases and J 6 bases; nucleotides not matched to a gene: 7. The CDR3 runs to 15 residues. Germline assignment: CDR1 MGHRA and CDR2 YSYEKL. CDR3 nucleotide sequence: TGCGCCAGCAGCGTACAGGGGGCCGGCGCCGGGGAGCTGTTTTTT. Protein sequence: CASSVQGAGAGELFF.

About this clone itself: Other DNA sequences of this sample code for an identical CDR3. This chain connects TRBV29-1 to TRBJ1-2; D is uncertain. V was trimmed by 3 bases and J by 2 bases, leaving 13 bases between them. Germline V lookup: CDR1 SQVTM, CDR2 ANQGSEA. The CDR3 extends over 14 amino acids. The CDR3 coding sequence is TGCAGCGTTGATCGAGGAGGAGCCAACTATGGCTACACCTTC. It codes for CSVDRGGANYGYTF.

The rearrangement uses TRBV5-5 and TRBJ2-7; 8 positions agree with TRBD1. The CDR3 covers 14 residues. The trim removed 5 bases at V and 5 bases at J, leaving 9 bases unmatched. Germline assignment: CDR1 SGHKS and CDR2 YYEKEE (reference sequence). The CDR3 loop is CASSLRTGLNEQYF. Written as DNA, the CDR3 is TGTGCCAGCAGTCTCCGGACAGGGTTAAACGAGCAGTACTTC.

The chain is built from TRBV2 and TRBJ1-2; 7 nucleotides match TRBD1. The CDR3 spans 16 residues. V shed 5 bases, J shed 2 bases, and the junction held 11 bases outside the gene matches. Germline V CDR1 and CDR2: SNHLY, FYNNEI. The CDR3 reads CASSSWDSPRNYGYTF. The DNA for the CDR3 is TGTGCCAGCAGTTCTTGGGACAGCCCAAGGAACTATGGCTACACCTTC.

The chain is built from TRBV28 and TRBJ1-3; D might be TRBD1 (6 bases). The CDR3 extends over 15 amino acids. Germline V CDR1 and CDR2: MDHEN, SYDVKM. V lost 8 bases to trimming and J lost 4 bases, with 18 bases between them. The CDR3 reads CASAVRGFQGNTIYF. The CDR3 bases are TGTGCCAGCGCAGTCAGGGGTTTTCAAGGAAACACCATATATTTT.

The chain couples TRBV5-6 to TRBJ2-1; perhaps TRBD2 as D (5 bases). V dropped 2 bases and J dropped 2 bases, with 14 bases sitting between them. Germline CDR1 SGHDT, CDR2 YYEEEE. The CDR3 covers 16 residues. The CDR3 DNA follows: TGTGCCAGCAGCTTCGGACTGGAGATTACCTACAATGAGCAGTTCTTC. Residues: CASSFGLEITYNEQFF.